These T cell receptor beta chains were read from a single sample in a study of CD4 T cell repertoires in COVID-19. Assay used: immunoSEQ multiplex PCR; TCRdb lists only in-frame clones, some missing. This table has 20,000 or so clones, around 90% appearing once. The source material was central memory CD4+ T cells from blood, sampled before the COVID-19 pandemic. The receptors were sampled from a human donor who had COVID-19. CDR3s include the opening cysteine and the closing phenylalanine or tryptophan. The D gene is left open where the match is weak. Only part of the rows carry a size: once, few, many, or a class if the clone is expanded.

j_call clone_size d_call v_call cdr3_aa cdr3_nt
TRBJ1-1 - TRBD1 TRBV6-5 CASSYSGTVNTEAFF TGTGCCAGCAGTTACTCTGGGACAGTGAACACTGAAGCTTTCTTT
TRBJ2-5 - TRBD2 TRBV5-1 CASSYTSGGSGTQYF TGCGCCAGCAGTTATACTAGCGGGGGATCTGGAACCCAGTACTTC
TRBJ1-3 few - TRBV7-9 CASSPDRQYGPGNTIYF TGTGCCAGCAGCCCAGATCGACAGTATGGGCCTGGAAACACCATATATTTT
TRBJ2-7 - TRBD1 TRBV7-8 CASSLDRATSYEQYF TGTGCCAGCAGCCTGGACAGGGCCACGTCCTACGAGCAGTACTTC
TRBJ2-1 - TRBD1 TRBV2 CASSGRTGGDNEQFF TGTGCCAGCAGTGGGAGGACAGGGGGGGACAATGAGCAGTTCTTC
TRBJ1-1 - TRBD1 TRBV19 CASRGDRANTEAFF TGTGCCAGTAGAGGGGACAGGGCCAACACTGAAGCTTTCTTT
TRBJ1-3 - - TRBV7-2 CASRPGGPGAGNTIYF TGTGCCAGCAGGCCCGGGGGACCTGGCGCCGGAAACACCATATATTTT
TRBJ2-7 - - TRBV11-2 CASSRSYEQYF TGTGCCAGCTCCCGCTCCTACGAGCAGTACTTC
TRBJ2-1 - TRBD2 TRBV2 CASSLADQYNEQFF TGTGCCAGCTCCCTAGCGGATCAGTACAATGAGCAGTTCTTC
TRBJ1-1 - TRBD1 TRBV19 CASSLTGGGTEAFF TGTGCCAGTAGCCTGACAGGGGGCGGCACTGAAGCTTTCTTT
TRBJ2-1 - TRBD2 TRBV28 CASSLVAGAYDNEQFF TGTGCCAGCAGTTTAGTAGCGGGGGCTTACGACAATGAGCAGTTCTTC
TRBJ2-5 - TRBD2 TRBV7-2 CASSLSSGGGETQYF TGTGCCAGCAGCTTATCGTCCGGGGGGGGAGAGACCCAGTACTTC
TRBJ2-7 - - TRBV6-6 CASSVNAAAVEQYF TGTGCCAGCAGTGTTAACGCGGCCGCGGTCGAGCAGTACTTC
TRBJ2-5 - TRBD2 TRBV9 CASSGTSGRALYQETQYF TGTGCCAGCAGCGGCACTAGCGGGAGGGCCTTGTACCAAGAGACCCAGTACTTC
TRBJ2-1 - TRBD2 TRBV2 CAKGGSGAYNEQFF TGTGCCAAGGGGGGTAGCGGGGCCTACAATGAGCAGTTCTTC
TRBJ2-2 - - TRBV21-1 CASSKEGLEDTGELFF TGTGCCAGCAGCAAAGAGGGACTAGAGGACACCGGGGAGCTGTTTTTT
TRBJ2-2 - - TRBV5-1 CASSLEGVQAGELFF TGCGCCAGCAGCTTGGAAGGGGTGCAGGCCGGGGAGCTGTTTTTT
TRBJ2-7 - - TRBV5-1 CASSLGGAEREQYF TGCGCCAGCAGCTTAGGAGGGGCGGAACGCGAGCAGTACTTC
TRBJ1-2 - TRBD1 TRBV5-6 CASRSTGVYGYTF TGTGCCAGCAGATCGACAGGGGTCTATGGCTACACCTTC
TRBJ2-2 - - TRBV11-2 CASSLVSIGAGTTGELFF TGTGCCAGCAGCTTAGTGTCAATCGGGGCGGGGACGACCGGGGAGCTGTTTTTT
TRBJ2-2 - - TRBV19 CASSIGLGGAGELFF TGTGCCAGTAGTATAGGCCTAGGGGGGGCCGGGGAGCTGTTTTTT
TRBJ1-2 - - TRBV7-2 CASSLFTGYGYTF TGTGCCAGCAGCTTATTTACAGGTTATGGCTACACCTTC
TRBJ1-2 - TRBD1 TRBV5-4 CASGATGVRYGYTF TGTGCCAGCGGGGCTACAGGGGTCAGGTATGGCTACACCTTC
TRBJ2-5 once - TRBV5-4 CASSLGGEETQYF TGTGCCAGCAGCTTGGGCGGGGAAGAGACCCAGTACTTC
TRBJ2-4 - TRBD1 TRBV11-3 CASTLGCDRGQRENIQYF TGTGCCAGCACCCTCGGGTGCGACAGGGGTCAAAGAGAAAACATTCAGTACTTC
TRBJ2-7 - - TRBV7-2 CASSLARSYEQYF TGTGCCAGCAGCTTAGCGCGTTCCTACGAGCAGTACTTC
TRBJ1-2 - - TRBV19 CASESVAGYTF TGTGCCAGCGAAAGCGTAGCTGGCTACACCTTC
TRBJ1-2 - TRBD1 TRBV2 CASSARTGYGYTF TGTGCCAGCTCCGCCCGGACAGGTTATGGCTACACCTTC
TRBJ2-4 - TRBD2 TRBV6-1 CASSDRESLAGGVNIQYF TGTGCCAGCAGTGACAGGGAATCTCTAGCGGGAGGAGTAAACATTCAGTACTTC
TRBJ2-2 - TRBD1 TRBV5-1 CASSLEEGQGNTGELFF TGCGCCAGCAGCTTGGAGGAGGGACAGGGAAACACCGGGGAGCTGTTTTTT